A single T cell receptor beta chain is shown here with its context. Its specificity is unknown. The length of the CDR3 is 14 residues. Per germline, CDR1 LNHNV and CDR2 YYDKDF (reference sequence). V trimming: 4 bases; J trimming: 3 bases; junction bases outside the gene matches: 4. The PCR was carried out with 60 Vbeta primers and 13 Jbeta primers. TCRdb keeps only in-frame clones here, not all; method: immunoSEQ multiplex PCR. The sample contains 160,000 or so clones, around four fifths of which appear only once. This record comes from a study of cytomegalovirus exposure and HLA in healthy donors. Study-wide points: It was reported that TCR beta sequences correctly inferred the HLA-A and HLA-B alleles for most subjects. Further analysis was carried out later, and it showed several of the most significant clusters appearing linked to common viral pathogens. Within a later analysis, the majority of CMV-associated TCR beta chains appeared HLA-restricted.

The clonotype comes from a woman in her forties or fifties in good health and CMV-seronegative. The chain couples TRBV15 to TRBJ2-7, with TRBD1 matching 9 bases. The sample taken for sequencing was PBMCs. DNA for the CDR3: TGTGCCACCAGCACGACAGGGGGTGACTACGAGCAGTACTTC. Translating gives CATSTTGGDYEQYF.